This TCR beta chain stems from a study of T-cell memory formation after mild COVID-19. In TCRdb, the 5' RACE reads were re-called with MiXCR into one record per CDR3 protein. The sample has a few hundred thousand distinct CDR3 sequences; approximately 15% are singletons. CDR3 length: 14 residues. CDR1 and CDR2 (germline): MNHEY, SVGEGT. The ends were cut back, 2 bases at V and 0 bases at J, with 7 bases in the middle. This clonotype has a handful of counts. Its antigen is not identified. Study-wide findings and caveats: Day 15 to 85 contracting clones showed balanced CD4/CD8; day 15 to 37 expanders favored CD4+.

The chain has TRBV6-2 or TRBV6-3 and TRBJ1-2; D uncertain. The origin of this receptor is a man between 18 and 29 years old who had mild COVID-19 (a few samples of this study predate the infection). Cell type and time point are not known. The material sequenced was PBMCs or a T cell subset sorted from them (not recorded which). CDR3 in amino acids: CASSYQVANYGYTF. The CDR3 DNA follows: TGTGCCAGCAGTTACCAGGTAGCTAACTATGGCTACACCTTC.